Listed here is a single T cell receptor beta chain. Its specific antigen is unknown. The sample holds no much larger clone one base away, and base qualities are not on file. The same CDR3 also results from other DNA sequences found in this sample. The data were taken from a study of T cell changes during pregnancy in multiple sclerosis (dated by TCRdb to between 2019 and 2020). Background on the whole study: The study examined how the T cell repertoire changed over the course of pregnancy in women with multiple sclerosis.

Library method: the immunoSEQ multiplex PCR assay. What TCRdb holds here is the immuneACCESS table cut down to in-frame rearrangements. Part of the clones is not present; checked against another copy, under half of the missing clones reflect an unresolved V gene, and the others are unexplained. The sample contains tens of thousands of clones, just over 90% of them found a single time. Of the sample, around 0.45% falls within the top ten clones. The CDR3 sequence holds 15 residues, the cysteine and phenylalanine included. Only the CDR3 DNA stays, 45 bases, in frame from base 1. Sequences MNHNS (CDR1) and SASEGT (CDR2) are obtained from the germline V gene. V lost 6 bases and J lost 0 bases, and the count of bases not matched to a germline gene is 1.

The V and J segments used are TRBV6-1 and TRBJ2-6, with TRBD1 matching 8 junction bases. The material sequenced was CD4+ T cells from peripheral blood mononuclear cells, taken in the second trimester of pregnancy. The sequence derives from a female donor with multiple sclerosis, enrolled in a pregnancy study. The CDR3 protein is CASRTGGSGANVLTF. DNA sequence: TGTGCCAGCAGAACAGGGGGCTCTGGGGCCAACGTCCTGACTTTC.